The 7 T cell receptor beta chains below all came from one sample that was sequenced in a study of post-analysis software for immune sequencing data. General study results and limits: TRBV5-6, TRBV5-1 and TRBV20-1 belonged to a set of roughly five TRBV segments that were more frequent in patients than controls.

The library was made from cDNA and included unique molecular identifiers. MiXCR, run by TCRdb on the PCR reads, gives a single entry per CDR3 protein. The sample lists under 900,000 distinct CDR3 sequences; around 50% were seen once. These receptors have no identified antigens. The sequencing sample was made of blood. The receptors shown here come from a girl under 18 with multiple sclerosis.

The chain's CDR3 is CASSLGQGSAYTF. The CDR3 DNA sequence: TGTGCCAGCAGCTTGGGACAGGGGAGTGCTTACACCTTC. This chain uses TRBV7-3 with TRBJ1-2; 10 nucleotides match TRBD1. The CDR3 has 13 residues. The V gene end was trimmed by 3 bases and the J gene end by 11 bases; junction bases not matched to a gene: 6. In germline, CDR1 is SGHTA, CDR2 FQGTGA.

The chain joins TRBV7-9 to TRBJ1-2; 7 bases fit TRBD1. Germline lookup yields CDR1 SEHNR and CDR2 FQNEAQ (reference sequence). J lost 4 bases, V lost 6 bases, and 11 bases had no gene match. There are 15 residues in the CDR3. The CDR3 DNA reads as TGTGCCAGCAGTCGACCGGGACAGCTCTTCTATGGCTACACCTTC. Its protein is CASSRPGQLFYGYTF. Combining the CDR3 with reference TRBV7-9 and TRBJ1-2 gives the whole variable domain DTGVSQNPRHKITKRGQNVTFRCDPISEHNRLYWYRQTLGQGPEFLTYFQNEAQLEKSRLLSDRFSAERPKGSFSTLEIQRTEQGDSAMYLCASSRPGQLFYGYTFGSGTRLTVV.

The V gene is TRBV27, the J gene TRBJ2-7, with 7 positions matching TRBD2. The CDR3 sequence is 15 residues long. Germline V gene sequence: CDR1 MNHEY, CDR2 SMNVEV (reference sequence). The junction had 9 bases not matched to a gene; V was cut back by 4 bases and J by 3 bases. The CDR3 DNA reads TGTGCCAGCAGTTCGACGGGGAGGGCCTACTACGAGCAGTACTTC. It yields the protein CASSSTGRAYYEQYF.

This clonotype was detected only once. The V and J genes are TRBV11-2 and TRBJ1-1, with D possibly being TRBD1 (5 bases). The CDR3 extends over 11 amino acids. V was shortened by 11 bases and J by 3 bases, with 10 bases between the two germline ends. Germline V gene lookup returns CDR1 SGHAT and CDR2 FQNNGV. CDR3 nucleotides: TGTGCCTGGGGGGGTGACACTGAAGCTTTCTTT. Translated: CAWGGDTEAFF.

This clonotype has just a few counts. The rearrangement joins TRBV6-4 to TRBJ1-1; no clear D. The CDR3 sequence is 13 residues long. Germline CDR1 reads MRHNA; CDR2 reads SNTAGT. The V and J ends lost 2 bases and 3 bases respectively, with 7 bases between them. For the CDR3, the DNA is TGTGCCAGCAGTGACGGAGGCTACACTGAAGCTTTCTTT. It translates to CASSDGGYTEAFF.

The J gene is TRBJ1-5, the V gene TRBV20-1; 7 bases agree with TRBD1. V gave up 3 bases and J gave up 6 bases; unmatched junction bases: 2. The germline gives CDR1 DFQATT, CDR2 SNEGSKA (reference sequence). CDR3 size: 12 residues. The CDR3, as DNA: TGCAGTGCTAGGACAGGGATTCAGCCCCAGCATTTT. As protein: CSARTGIQPQHF.

This clonotype has more than one count but fewer than ten. The chain uses TRBV7-9 and TRBJ1-1; tentatively, D is TRBD1 (6 bases). This CDR3 region has 17 residues. Trimming stripped 5 bases from V and 0 bases from J, with 19 bases between. Germline V lookup: CDR1 SEHNR, CDR2 FQNEAQ (reference sequence). The CDR3 reads CASSPRQARSLNTEAFF. The CDR3 nucleotides are TGTGCCAGCAGCCCCCGACAGGCCCGATCGTTGAACACTGAAGCTTTCTTT.